This T cell receptor beta chain was retrieved from a study of molecular identifiers for immune sequencing clone quantification. Across the study: RNA, taken in replicates from roughly 21,000 or 96,000 naive CD8 cells, was split five ways, with four sequenced.

MiXCR, applied by TCRdb to the PCR reads, yields one record per CDR3 protein. The data contain around 480,000 distinct CDR3 sequences, 25% of them singletons. The germline V gene has CDR1 SGDLS and CDR2 YYNGEE. CDR3 length: 16 amino acids. Germline trimming cut 0 bases from V and 3 bases from J; bases unmatched to any gene: 6. Source material: naive CD8+ T cells from blood, with Jurkat cell RNA spiked in. Stated subset: FACS-sorted CD8+CD4-CCR7+CD45RA+ naive T cells. This receptor was identified in a human donor in good health. Some libraries in this study had Jurkat cell RNA spiked in. The chain couples TRBV9 to TRBJ2-1; 7 bases are shared with TRBD2. CDR3 protein: CASSVGAGSLYNEQFF. CDR3 nucleotide sequence: TGTGCCAGCAGCGTAGGAGCGGGATCCCTCTACAATGAGCAGTTCTTC.